The 9 T cell receptor beta chains in this list originate from one sample, sequenced in a study of CD8 T cells in Susac syndrome. Reverse transcription of 0.5 to 1 ug RNA was performed with random hexamers. TCRdb processed the immunoSEQ multiplex PCR reads anew with MiXCR; each CDR3 protein has one entry. The repertoire includes 150,000 to 200,000 distinct CDR3 sequences, about 94% of them detected once, and approximately 0.14% sits in the top ten. Material: CD4+ T cells from PBMCs. The receptors stem from a human donor in good health.

DNA of the CDR3: TGTGCCAGCAGCCATCCACCAGCCTACACCTTC. Protein: CASSHPPAYTF. V is TRBV3-1 and J is TRBJ1-2; no firm D call. CDR3 length: 11 residues. V shed 3 bases and J shed 10 bases, with 9 bases lying between them. CDR1 and CDR2 (germline): LGHDT, YNNKEL (reference sequence).

As DNA, the CDR3 is TGCAGTGCTAGCGGGACAGGGCAAGAGACCCAGTACTTC. As protein: CSASGTGQETQYF. The rearrangement joins TRBV20-1 to TRBJ2-5; 9 bases align to TRBD1. The V gene end was trimmed by 3 bases and the J gene end by 2 bases; junction bases not matched to a gene: 1. CDR1 is DFQATT, CDR2 SNEGSKA, per germline (reference sequence). The CDR3 contains 13 residues.

The chain is built from TRBV11-2 and TRBJ1-5; 7 bases fit TRBD1. The junction had 9 bases not matched to a gene; V was cut back by 5 bases and J by 2 bases. The CDR3 runs 16 residues. Germline CDR1 SGHAT, CDR2 FQNNGV. This CDR3 is CASSPETGSGNQPQHF. Written as DNA, the CDR3 is TGTGCCAGCAGCCCCGAGACAGGGTCGGGCAATCAGCCCCAGCATTTT.

The chain recombines TRBV20-1 with TRBJ2-2; D is tentatively TRBD1 or TRBD2 (7 bases each). The CDR3 runs to 14 residues. Trimming removed 1 base at V and 6 bases at J, with 12 bases between. Germline V gene data show CDR1 as DFQATT and CDR2 as SNEGSKA (reference sequence). The CDR3 loop reads CSARGPGGAGELFF. CDR3 DNA sequence: TGCAGTGCTAGAGGGCCAGGGGGGGCCGGGGAGCTGTTTTTT.

V usage is TRBV6-1 and J usage is TRBJ2-5; the D gene is possibly TRBD1 (5 bases). The CDR3 sequence is 14 residues long. The germline CDR1 and CDR2 sequences are MNHNS and SASEGT. The germline V and J ends were trimmed by 7 bases and 5 bases, with 17 bases remaining between them. CDR3: CASTLNRLRETQYF. The CDR3 region has the DNA TGTGCCAGCACCCTAAACAGGCTCCGGGAGACCCAGTACTTC.

The CDR3 nucleotides read TGTGCCAGCAGTGAATCCGGGGCGGCCTACAATGAGCAGTTCTTC. Translating gives CASSESGAAYNEQFF. The chain joins TRBV2 to TRBJ2-1; the D gene could be TRBD1 or TRBD2 (5 bases each). The germline V gene encodes CDR1 SNHLY and CDR2 FYNNEI. This CDR3 is built from 15 residues. The germline V and J ends were trimmed by 2 bases and 2 bases, with 10 bases remaining between them. Variable domain in full (rest from reference TRBV2 and TRBJ2-1): EPEVTQTPSHQVTQMGQEVILRCVPISNHLYFYWYRQILGQKVEFLVSFYNNEISEKSEIFDDQFSVERPDGSNFTLKIRSTKLEDSAMYFCASSESGAAYNEQFFGPGTRLTVL.

CDR3 sequence: CASSILTGRYEQYF. The CDR3 DNA reads as TGTGCCAGCAGCATCCTGACAGGTCGATACGAGCAGTACTTC. The V gene is TRBV7-2, the J gene TRBJ2-7, with D possibly TRBD1 on 6 matching bases. The CDR3 runs to 14 residues. The germline V gene has CDR1 SGHTA and CDR2 FQGNSA. The V end was cut by 5 bases, the J end by 4 bases, with 15 bases between.

The rearrangement links TRBV9 to TRBJ1-3; D may be TRBD1 (5 bases). CDR1 SGDLS and CDR2 YYNGEE come from the germline V gene. Trimming stripped 4 bases from V and 4 bases from J, with 15 bases between. The CDR3 has 15 amino acids. The CDR3 region is CASSRDGEAGNTIYF. The CDR3 DNA is TGTGCCAGCAGCCGGGACGGAGAGGCCGGAAACACCATATATTTT. The full variable domain, in which reference TRBV9 and TRBJ1-3 provide the parts outside the CDR3, is DSGVTQTPKHLITATGQRVTLRCSPRSGDLSVYWYQQSLDQGLQFLIQYYNGEERAKGNILERFSAQQFPDLHSELNLSSLELGDSALYFCASSRDGEAGNTIYFGEGSWLTVV.

The chain couples TRBV3-1 to TRBJ1-1, with D maybe TRBD1 (6 bases). The germline V gene has CDR1 LGHDT and CDR2 YNNKEL (reference sequence). The CDR3 covers 16 residues. Trimming took off 1 base at V and 7 bases at J, with 19 bases between the two ends. CDR3 sequence: CASSQVGVWGGSEAFF. CDR3 nucleotide sequence: TGTGCCAGCAGCCAAGTCGGAGTGTGGGGGGGCAGTGAAGCTTTCTTT.